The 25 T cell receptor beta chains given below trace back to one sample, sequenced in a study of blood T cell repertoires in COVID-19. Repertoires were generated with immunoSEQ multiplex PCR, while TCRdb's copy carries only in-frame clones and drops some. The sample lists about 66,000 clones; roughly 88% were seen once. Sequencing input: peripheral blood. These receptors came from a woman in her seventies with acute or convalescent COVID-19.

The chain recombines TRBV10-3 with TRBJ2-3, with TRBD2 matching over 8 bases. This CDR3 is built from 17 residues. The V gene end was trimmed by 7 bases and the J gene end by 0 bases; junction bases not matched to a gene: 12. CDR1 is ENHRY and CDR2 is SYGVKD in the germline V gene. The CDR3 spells CAITGQASGLSTDTQYF. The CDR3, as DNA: TGTGCCATCACTGGGCAGGCTAGCGGGCTAAGCACAGATACGCAGTATTTT.

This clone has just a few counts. This chain's CDR3 is CASSFKRGVQETQYF. DNA for the CDR3: TGTGCCAGCAGTTTCAAGCGGGGGGTCCAAGAGACCCAGTACTTC. This sequence joins TRBV27 and TRBJ2-5, with 9 nucleotides matching TRBD2. J was trimmed by 1 base and V by 3 bases; bases with no gene match: 3. CDR3 length: 15 amino acids. Germline assignment: CDR1 MNHEY and CDR2 SMNVEV (reference sequence).

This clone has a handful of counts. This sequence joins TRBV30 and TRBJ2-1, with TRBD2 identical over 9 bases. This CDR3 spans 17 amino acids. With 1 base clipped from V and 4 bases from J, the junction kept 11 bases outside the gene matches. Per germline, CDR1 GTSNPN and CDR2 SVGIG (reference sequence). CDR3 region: CAWSGGPSGTAYNEQFF. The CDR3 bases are TGTGCCTGGAGTGGGGGTCCTAGCGGGACCGCGTACAATGAGCAGTTCTTC.

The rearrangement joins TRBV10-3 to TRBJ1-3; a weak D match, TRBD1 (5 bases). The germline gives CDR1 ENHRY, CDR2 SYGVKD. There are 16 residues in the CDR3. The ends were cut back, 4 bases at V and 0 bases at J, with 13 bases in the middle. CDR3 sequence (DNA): TGTGCCATCAGTGTGGGACTGATAAGCTCTGGAAACACCATATATTTT. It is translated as CAISVGLISSGNTIYF.

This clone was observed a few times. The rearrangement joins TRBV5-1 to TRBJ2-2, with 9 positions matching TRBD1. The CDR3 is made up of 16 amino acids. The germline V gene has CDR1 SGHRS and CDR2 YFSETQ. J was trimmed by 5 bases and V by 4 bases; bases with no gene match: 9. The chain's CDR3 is CASSPRGTGLTGELFF. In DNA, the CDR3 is TGCGCCAGCAGCCCCCGGGGGACAGGGCTAACCGGGGAGCTGTTTTTT.

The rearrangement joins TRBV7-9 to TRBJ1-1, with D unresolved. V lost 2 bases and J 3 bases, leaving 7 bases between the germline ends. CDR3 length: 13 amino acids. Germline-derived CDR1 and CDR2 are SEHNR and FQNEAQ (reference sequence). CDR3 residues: CASSLILDTEAFF. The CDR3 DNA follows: TGTGCCAGCAGCTTAATTCTAGACACTGAAGCTTTCTTT.

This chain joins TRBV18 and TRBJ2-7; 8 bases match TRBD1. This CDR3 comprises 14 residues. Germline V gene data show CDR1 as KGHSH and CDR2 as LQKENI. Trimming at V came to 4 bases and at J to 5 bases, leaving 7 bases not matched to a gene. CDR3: CASSRQGMSDEQYF. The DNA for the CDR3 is TGTGCCAGCTCACGACAGGGGATGAGCGACGAGCAGTACTTC.

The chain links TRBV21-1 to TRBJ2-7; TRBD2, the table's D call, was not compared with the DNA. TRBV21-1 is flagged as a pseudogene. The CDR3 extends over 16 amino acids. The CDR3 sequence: CASSRTSGRYSYEQYF. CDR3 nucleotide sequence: TGTGCCAGCAGCAGGACTAGCGGGAGATATTCCTACGAGCAGTACTTC.

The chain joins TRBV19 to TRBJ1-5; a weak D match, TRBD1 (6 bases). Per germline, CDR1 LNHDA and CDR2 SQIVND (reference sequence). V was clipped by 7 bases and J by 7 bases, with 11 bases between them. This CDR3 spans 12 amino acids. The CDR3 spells CASTPRGQPQHF. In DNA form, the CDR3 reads TGTGCCAGTACCCCCAGGGGCCAGCCCCAGCATTTT.

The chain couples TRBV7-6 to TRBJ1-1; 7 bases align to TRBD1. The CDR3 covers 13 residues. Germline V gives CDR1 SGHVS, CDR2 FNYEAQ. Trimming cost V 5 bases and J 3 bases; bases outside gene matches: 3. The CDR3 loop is CASSPGQYTEAFF. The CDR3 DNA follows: TGTGCCAGCAGCCCGGGACAGTACACTGAAGCTTTCTTT.

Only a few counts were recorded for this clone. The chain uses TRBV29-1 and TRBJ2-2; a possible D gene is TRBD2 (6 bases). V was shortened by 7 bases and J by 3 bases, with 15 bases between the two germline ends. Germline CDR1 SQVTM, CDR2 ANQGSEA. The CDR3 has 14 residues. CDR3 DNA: TGCAGCGCCCAAAACCCGGGGGACACCGGGGAGCTGTTTTTT. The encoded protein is CSAQNPGDTGELFF.

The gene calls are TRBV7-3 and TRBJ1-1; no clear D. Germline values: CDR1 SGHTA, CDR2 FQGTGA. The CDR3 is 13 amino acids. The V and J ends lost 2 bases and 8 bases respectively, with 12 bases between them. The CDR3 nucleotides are TGTGCCAGCAGCTTACGGGGTTGGCAGGAAGCTTTCTTT. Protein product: CASSLRGWQEAFF.

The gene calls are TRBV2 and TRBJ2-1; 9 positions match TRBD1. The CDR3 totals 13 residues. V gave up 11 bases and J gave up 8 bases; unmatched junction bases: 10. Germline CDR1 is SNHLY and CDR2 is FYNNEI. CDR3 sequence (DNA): TGTGCCTCCGACTCCGGGACAGGGTATGAGCAGTTCTTC. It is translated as CASDSGTGYEQFF.

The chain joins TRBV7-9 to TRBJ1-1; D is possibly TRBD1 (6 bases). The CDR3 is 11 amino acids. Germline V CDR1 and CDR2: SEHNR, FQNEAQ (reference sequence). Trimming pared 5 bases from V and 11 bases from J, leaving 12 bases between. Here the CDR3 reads CASSTQGNAFF. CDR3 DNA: TGTGCCAGCAGCACCCAGGGGAACGCTTTCTTT.

The CDR3 region is CASSDGTSGGLDTQYF. In nucleotides, the CDR3 is TGTGCCAGCAGTGATGGGACTAGCGGGGGGTTAGATACGCAGTATTTT. The rearrangement uses TRBV2 and TRBJ2-3, with 15 bases lining up with TRBD2. The CDR3 loop spans 16 amino acids. The J segment lost 5 bases and the V segment lost 3 bases, leaving 3 bases of the junction unmatched. From germline, CDR1 is SNHLY and CDR2 FYNNEI.

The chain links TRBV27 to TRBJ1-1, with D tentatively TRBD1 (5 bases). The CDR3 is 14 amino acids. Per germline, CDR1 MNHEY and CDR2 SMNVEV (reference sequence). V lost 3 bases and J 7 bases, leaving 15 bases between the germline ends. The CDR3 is CASSFKGNHGEAFF. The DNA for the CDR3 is TGTGCCAGCAGTTTCAAGGGGAATCATGGTGAAGCTTTCTTT.

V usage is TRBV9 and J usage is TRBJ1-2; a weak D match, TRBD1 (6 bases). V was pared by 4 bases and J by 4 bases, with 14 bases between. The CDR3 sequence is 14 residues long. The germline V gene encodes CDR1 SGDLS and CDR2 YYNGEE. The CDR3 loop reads CASSPDRIFYGYTF. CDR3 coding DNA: TGTGCCAGCAGCCCCGACAGGATTTTCTATGGCTACACCTTC.

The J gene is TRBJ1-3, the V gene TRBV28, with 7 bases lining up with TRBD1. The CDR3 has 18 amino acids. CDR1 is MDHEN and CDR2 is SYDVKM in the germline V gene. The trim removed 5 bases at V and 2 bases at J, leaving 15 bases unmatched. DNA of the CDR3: TGTGCCAGCAGTCACCGAGGGGGCAGGCCATTCACTGGAAACACCATATATTTT. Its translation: CASSHRGGRPFTGNTIYF. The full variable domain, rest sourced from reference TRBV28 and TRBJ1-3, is DVKVTQSSRYLVKRTGEKVFLECVQDMDHENMFWYRQDPGLGLRLIYFSYDVKMKEKGDIPEGYSVSREKKERFSLILESASTNQTSMYLCASSHRGGRPFTGNTIYFGEGSWLTVV.

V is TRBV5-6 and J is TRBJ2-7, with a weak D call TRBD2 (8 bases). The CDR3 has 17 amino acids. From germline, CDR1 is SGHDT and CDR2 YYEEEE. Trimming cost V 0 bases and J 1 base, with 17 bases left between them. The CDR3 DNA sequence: TGTGCCAGCAGCTTGGCCCCGGGAGGGGGCAATTCCTACGAGCAGTACTTC. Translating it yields CASSLAPGGGNSYEQYF.

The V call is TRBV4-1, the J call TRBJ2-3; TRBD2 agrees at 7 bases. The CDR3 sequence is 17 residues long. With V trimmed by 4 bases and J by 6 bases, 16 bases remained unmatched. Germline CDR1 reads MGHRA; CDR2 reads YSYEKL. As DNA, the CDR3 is TGCGCCAGCAGCCGCTCAACCGGGACTACGTTCGTTGATACGCAGTATTTT. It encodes CASSRSTGTTFVDTQYF.

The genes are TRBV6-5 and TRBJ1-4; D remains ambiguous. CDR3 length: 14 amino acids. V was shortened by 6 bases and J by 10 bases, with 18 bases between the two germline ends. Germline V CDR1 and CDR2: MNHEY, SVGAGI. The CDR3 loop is CASRKTRPEGKLFF. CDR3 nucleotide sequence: TGTGCCAGCAGGAAAACCCGACCCGAGGGAAAACTGTTTTTT.

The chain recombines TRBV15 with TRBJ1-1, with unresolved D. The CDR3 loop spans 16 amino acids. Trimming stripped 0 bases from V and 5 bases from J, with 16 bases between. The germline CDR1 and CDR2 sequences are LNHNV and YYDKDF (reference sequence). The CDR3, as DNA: TGTGCCACCAGCAGAGATAGTGGGAGGGCGGGAACTGAAGCTTTCTTT. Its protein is CATSRDSGRAGTEAFF.

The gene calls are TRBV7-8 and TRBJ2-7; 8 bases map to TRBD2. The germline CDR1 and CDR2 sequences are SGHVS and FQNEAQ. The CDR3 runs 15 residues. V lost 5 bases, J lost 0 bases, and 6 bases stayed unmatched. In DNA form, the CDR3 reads TGTGCCAGCAGCCGTAGCGGGACAAGCTCCTACGAGCAGTACTTC. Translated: CASSRSGTSSYEQYF.

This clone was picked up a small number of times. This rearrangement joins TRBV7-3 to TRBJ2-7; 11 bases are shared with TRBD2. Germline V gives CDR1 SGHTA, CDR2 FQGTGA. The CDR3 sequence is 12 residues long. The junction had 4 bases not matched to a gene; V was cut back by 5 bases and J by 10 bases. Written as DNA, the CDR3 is TGTGCCAGCAGCCCGACTAGCGGGGTACAGTACTTC. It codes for CASSPTSGVQYF.

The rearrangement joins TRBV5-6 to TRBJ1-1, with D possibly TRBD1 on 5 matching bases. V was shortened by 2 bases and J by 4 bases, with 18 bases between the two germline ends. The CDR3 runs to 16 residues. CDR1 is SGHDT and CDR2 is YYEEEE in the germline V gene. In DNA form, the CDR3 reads TGTGCCAGCAGCTTCAGGGCCAGACTGGGCGGCACTGAAGCTTTCTTT. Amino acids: CASSFRARLGGTEAFF. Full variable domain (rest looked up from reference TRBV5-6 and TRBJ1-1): DAGVTQSPTHLIKTRGQQVTLRCSPKSGHDTVSWYQQALGQGPQFIFQYYEEEERQRGNFPDRFSGHQFPNYSSELNVNALLLGDSALYLCASSFRARLGGTEAFFGQGTRLTVV.